This T cell receptor (beta chain) was identified during a study of cytomegalovirus exposure and HLA in healthy donors. Amplification used 60 Vbeta primers and 13 Jbeta primers. The assay was immunoSEQ multiplex PCR, and TCRdb's table has in-frame clones only and misses some. Among around 60,000 clones, more than 70% were seen once, and the ten largest hold almost 6%. With 5 bases clipped from V and 2 bases from J, the junction kept 4 bases outside the gene matches. This CDR3 comprises 14 residues. Per the germline V gene, CDR1 is SGHTA and CDR2 is FQGNSA. Sequencing was carried out using PBMCs. This chain uses TRBV7-2 with TRBJ2-3, with 7 bases aligning to TRBD1. The sequence derives from a male donor in good health and CMV-seronegative. The DNA for the CDR3 is TGTGCCAGCAGCCAGACAGGGCTCACAGATACGCAGTATTTT. It translates to CASSQTGLTDTQYF.